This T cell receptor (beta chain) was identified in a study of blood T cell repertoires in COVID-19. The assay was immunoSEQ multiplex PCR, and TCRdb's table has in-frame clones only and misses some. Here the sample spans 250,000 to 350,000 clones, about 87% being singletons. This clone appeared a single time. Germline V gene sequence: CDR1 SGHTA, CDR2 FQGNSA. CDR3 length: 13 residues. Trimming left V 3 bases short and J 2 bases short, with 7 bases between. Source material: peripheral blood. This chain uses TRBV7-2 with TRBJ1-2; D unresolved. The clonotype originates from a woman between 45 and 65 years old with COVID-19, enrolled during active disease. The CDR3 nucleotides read TGTGCCAGCAGCTTGGGGAGAAACTATGGCTACACCTTC. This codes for CASSLGRNYGYTF. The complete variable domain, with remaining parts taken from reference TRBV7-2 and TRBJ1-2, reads GAGVSQSPSNKVTEKGKDVELRCDPISGHTALYWYRQSLGQGLEFLIYFQGNSAPDKSGLPSDRFSAERTGGSVSTLTIQRTQQEDSAVYLCASSLGRNYGYTFGSGTRLTVV.